A selection of T cell receptor beta chains follows, all from one sample in a study of CD8+ T cells in alopecia areata. Sequencing was performed with immunoSEQ multiplex PCR; in TCRdb, only in-frame clones are kept and a portion is missing. This sample has 110,000 to 150,000 clones, with less than 65% found just once. Sequenced input: CD8+ T cells sorted from blood. The receptors shown here come from a human donor in good health. Each CDR3 is given with its conserved first and last residue. D genes are given only for firm matches. Clone size is stated in some rows and not others, as once, few, many or a class when expanded.

clone_size	v_call	j_call	d_call	cdr3_nt	cdr3_aa
NA	TRBV4-2	TRBJ2-7	TRBD1	TGTGCCAGCAGCCAAGGAATGACAGGGGCCTACGAGCAGTACTTC	CASSQGMTGAYEQYF
NA	TRBV29-1	TRBJ2-7	NA	TGCAGCGTTGAGTTCCCCTCGGCCTCCTACGAGCAGTACTTC	CSVEFPSASYEQYF
NA	TRBV11-2	TRBJ2-6	TRBD1	TGTGCCAGCAGCCCCATAGACAGGGCAGCCATCTCTGGGGCCAACGTCCTGACTTTC	CASSPIDRAAISGANVLTF
few	TRBV27	TRBJ1-1	NA	TGTGCCAGCAGTATTGACATGAACACTGAAGCTTTCTTT	CASSIDMNTEAFF
NA	TRBV7-9	TRBJ2-1	NA	TGTGCCAGCAGTCCTAGGTATGAGCAGTTCTTC	CASSPRYEQFF
NA	TRBV7-8	TRBJ2-7	TRBD1	TGTGCCAGCAGCTTAGTCGGGACAGGGGAAAACGAGCAGTACTTC	CASSLVGTGENEQYF
few	TRBV9	TRBJ2-1	NA	TGTGCCAGCAGCATACTCACTAGCCAACCTGCTCATGAGCAGTTCTTC	CASSILTSQPAHEQFF
NA	TRBV29-1	TRBJ2-1	TRBD2	TGCAGCGTCCGCGGGACTAGCGGGAGCGGTGAGCAGTTCTTC	CSVRGTSGSGEQFF
NA	TRBV6-5	TRBJ1-2	NA	TGTGCCAGCAGTTCCGGATTAGATCGGGTCACCTTC	CASSSGLDRVTF
NA	TRBV7-9	TRBJ1-1	NA	TGTGCCAGCAGCCCCCCCAGAGGTCTGAACACTGAAGCTTTCTTT	CASSPPRGLNTEAFF
NA	TRBV11-1	TRBJ1-1	NA	TGTGCCAGCGGAGGTCGGGGGACTGAAGCTTTCTTT	CASGGRGTEAFF
once	TRBV29-1	TRBJ2-7	NA	TGCAGCGTTGAAGGTCCGGGACAAACAGCCTACGAGCAGTACTTC	CSVEGPGQTAYEQYF
NA	TRBV7-9	TRBJ2-1	TRBD1	TGTGCCAGCAGCTTAGCCCCCGGGACAGGGGGCCGGTTAGACAATGAGCAGTTCTTC	CASSLAPGTGGRLDNEQFF
few	TRBV5-1	TRBJ2-1	TRBD2	TGCGCCAGCAGCTTCCGTCTAGCGGGAGTCCCCACCTACAATGAGCAGTTCTTC	CASSFRLAGVPTYNEQFF
NA	TRBV5-4	TRBJ1-2	NA	TGTGCCAGCAGCCTAGGGGAGCGCGGCTACACCTTC	CASSLGERGYTF
NA	TRBV6-5	TRBJ1-1	NA	TGTGCCAGCAGGCGAGGGAATCCGGCTGAAGCTTTCTTT	CASRRGNPAEAFF
NA	TRBV2	TRBJ2-2	NA	TGTGCCGGGAACAGGAACACCGGGGAGCTGTTTTTT	CAGNRNTGELFF
NA	TRBV25-1	TRBJ1-1	NA	TGTGCCAGCAGACAGGGAACTGAAGCTTTCTTT	CASRQGTEAFF
NA	TRBV5-1	TRBJ2-7	TRBD1	TGCGCCAGCACTCTTCAGGGGGCCTACGAGCAGTACTTC	CASTLQGAYEQYF
few	TRBV2	TRBJ1-1	NA	TGTGCCAGCGAACAGAGACGGACTGAAGCTTTCTTT	CASEQRRTEAFF
NA	TRBV19	TRBJ2-7	NA	TGTGCCAGTAGTGCAACAAGGGGCTACGAGCAGTACTTC	CASSATRGYEQYF
NA	TRBV6-5	TRBJ2-1	TRBD2	TGTGCCAGCAGGGAGACTAGCGGGAGTTGGACGTTCTTC	CASRETSGSWTFF
NA	TRBV7-9	TRBJ2-4	NA	TGTGCCAGCAGGCAGACGGGAGAAGCCATTCAGTACTTC	CASRQTGEAIQYF
few	TRBV19	TRBJ1-2	TRBD1	TGTGCCAGTTCGCCGTTTAATCAGCCGGTGGACAGGGGGTACCCGCGGGACTATGGCTACACCTTC	CASSPFNQPVDRGYPRDYGYTF
NA	TRBV4-1	TRBJ1-1	NA	TGCGCCAGCAGCCGTCACGGGAACACTGAAGCTTTCTTT	CASSRHGNTEAFF
NA	TRBV14	TRBJ2-5	NA	TGTGCCAGCAGCCAAGCCAACGGGGAGACCCAGTACTTC	CASSQANGETQYF
NA	TRBV29-1	TRBJ2-2	TRBD2	TGCAGCGTTGCAATCCGGTCTAGCGGTAACACCGGGGAGCTGTTTTTT	CSVAIRSSGNTGELFF
NA	TRBV29-1	TRBJ2-2	NA	TGCAGCGTTTTAATTACCGGGGAGCTGTTTTTT	CSVLITGELFF
NA	TRBV6-6	TRBJ2-2	NA	TGTGCCAGCAGTTCCCCGGGCGACAGCCACGGGGAGCTGTTTTTT	CASSSPGDSHGELFF
NA	TRBV9	TRBJ2-1	TRBD1	TGTGCCAGCAGCCCACAGGGGTACAATGAGCAGTTCTTC	CASSPQGYNEQFF
NA	TRBV7-4	TRBJ2-5	NA	TGTGCCAGCAGTCGACCCACCCAGCCAGAGACCCAGTACTTC	CASSRPTQPETQYF
NA	TRBV27	TRBJ1-3	NA	TGTGCCAGCAGTCGGGGTTTCGGAAACACCATATATTTT	CASSRGFGNTIYF
NA	TRBV27	TRBJ2-2	TRBD1	TGTGCCAGCAGTTCTTACTTGACAGGGGGGAACGGGGAGCTGTTTTTT	CASSSYLTGGNGELFF
few	TRBV29-1	TRBJ2-7	TRBD1	TGCAGCGTAGAACATACCGGGACAGGGGGCCCCTACGAGCAGTACTTC	CSVEHTGTGGPYEQYF
NA	TRBV2	TRBJ2-1	TRBD2	TGTGCCAGCAGCCCAATCCTAGCGGTCTACAATGAGCAGTTCTTC	CASSPILAVYNEQFF
NA	TRBV7-3	TRBJ2-2	NA	TGTGCCAGCAGCTCAACAGGGTTTCCCCCCGGGGAGCTGTTTTTT	CASSSTGFPPGELFF
NA	TRBV29-1	TRBJ1-2	NA	TGCAGCGTTGTAACCCCGGAGGTTGGCTACACCTTC	CSVVTPEVGYTF
few	TRBV19	TRBJ2-3	TRBD1	TGTGCCTCGGAGCCTGGACAGGGGGCAACAGATACGCAGTATTTT	CASEPGQGATDTQYF
NA	TRBV10-3	TRBJ2-4	TRBD2	TGTGCCATCAGTATAACTCCCGGGACTAGCGGAAGTCTTCAGTACTTC	CAISITPGTSGSLQYF
few	TRBV30	TRBJ2-7	NA	TGTGCCTGGACCGACTTCAGCTCCTACGAGCAGTACTTC	CAWTDFSSYEQYF
NA	TRBV9	TRBJ2-7	TRBD1	TGTGCCAGCAGCGCCCGGGACAGCTCCTACGAGCAGTACTTC	CASSARDSSYEQYF
once	TRBV6-5	TRBJ1-1	NA	TGTGCCAGCAGTTATGCCGGGAACACTGAAGCTTTCTTT	CASSYAGNTEAFF
NA	TRBV13	TRBJ2-5	NA	TGTGCCAGCAGCCCAACAGGGACTCGAGAGACCCAGTACTTC	CASSPTGTRETQYF
NA	TRBV13	TRBJ2-1	NA	TGTGCCAGCAGCTTAGAAGCCCCGGGACTGGACAATGAGCAGTTCTTC	CASSLEAPGLDNEQFF
NA	TRBV7-9	TRBJ2-2	TRBD2	TGTGCCAGCAGCTTAGGTTTCCCGGGAGGATCCACCGGGGAGCTGTTTTTT	CASSLGFPGGSTGELFF
NA	TRBV27	TRBJ2-3	TRBD2	TGTGCCAGCAGTTTACGGGAGGGCCCCAGCACAGATACGCAGTATTTT	CASSLREGPSTDTQYF
NA	TRBV28	TRBJ2-2	TRBD1	TGTGCCAGCCGCAACAGGGGGACGATCGGGGAGCTGTTTTTT	CASRNRGTIGELFF
NA	TRBV6-6	TRBJ2-7	NA	TGTGCCAGCACCGAGGACCGCAACCTCTACGAGCAGTACTTC	CASTEDRNLYEQYF
few	TRBV29-1	TRBJ2-7	NA	TGCAGCGTGGCCCCGGACGTAGCCTACGAGCAGTACTTC	CSVAPDVAYEQYF
NA	TRBV2	TRBJ2-1	NA	TGTGCCAGCAGTGAAGCGGGTCACCCCAATGAGCAGTTCTTC	CASSEAGHPNEQFF
NA	TRBV27	TRBJ1-2	NA	TGTGCCAGCAGTTTAGACAGGCTGGGTGGCTACACCTTC	CASSLDRLGGYTF
NA	TRBV27	TRBJ2-2	NA	TGTGCCAGCAGTACCATTCCGAACACCGGGGAGCTGTTTTTT	CASSTIPNTGELFF
NA	TRBV7-9	TRBJ2-7	TRBD1	TGTGCCAGCAGCTTAGCGGGACAGGGCGTCCACGAGCAGTACTTC	CASSLAGQGVHEQYF
NA	TRBV9	TRBJ2-1	NA	TGTGCCAGCAGCGTAGGGGGGGCATCTCGGGAGCAGTTCTTC	CASSVGGASREQFF
once	TRBV10-3	TRBJ1-5	TRBD1	TGTGCCATCAGTGGACAGGGCTCAGGCAATCAGCCCCAGCATTTT	CAISGQGSGNQPQHF
few	TRBV7-6	TRBJ1-1	NA	TGTGCCAGCAGCTTAGAGCCAGAGATGAACACTGAAGCTTTCTTT	CASSLEPEMNTEAFF